The clone carrying this T cell receptor beta chain has a count of ten or more. As yet, its antigen is unknown. The entry originates in a study of T cells in Graves' hyperthyroidism and ophthalmopathy. Study-wide findings and caveats: Within blood appeared most thyroid clonotypes that had expanded above 0.001.

Among ophthalmopathy patients, the Clinical Activity Score reached at least 3, the NOSPECS grade reached at least 4, and duration remained under 3 months. Authors of the study amplified TCR beta CDR3 regions from RNA transcripts. A set of HTBI primers served as the primers for a first-round RT-PCR of the TCR CDR3. TCRdb re-called the multiplex PCR reads through MiXCR, storing one row per CDR3 protein. The data hold approximately 600,000 distinct CDR3 sequences, with under 25% observed a single time. The germline V gene has CDR1 SGHRS and CDR2 YFSETQ. The V segment lost 4 bases and the J segment 9 bases; nucleotides outside the gene matches: 6. This CDR3 comprises 15 residues.

This sequence was found in a young man with Graves' ophthalmopathy. The chain combines TRBV5-1 with TRBJ2-1; TRBD2 matches 14 bases. The sample consisted of blood. The CDR3 bases are TGCGCCAGCAGCATGTGGGGGACTAGCGGGAGTGAGCAGTTCTTC. This gives the protein CASSMWGTSGSEQFF.